This passage covers 18 T cell receptor beta chains from one sample sequenced in a study of Graves' ophthalmopathy and Graves' hyperthyroidism. As the template, RNA transcripts were used to amplify TCR beta CDR3 regions. Scientists carried out first-round RT-PCR using HTBI primers and then a second-round multiplex PCR. TCRdb passed the multiplex PCR reads through MiXCR, listing each CDR3 protein once. The sample holds roughly 1.1 million distinct CDR3 sequences, 35% to 40% seen once. Sequenced: peripheral blood or thyroid tissue (not recorded which). Receptors were obtained from an adult man with Graves' hyperthyroidism.

There are a few counts of this clonotype. This chain connects TRBV5-1 to TRBJ1-1, with D maybe TRBD1 (5 bases). Trimming removed 1 base at V and 0 bases at J, with 10 bases between. This CDR3 has 15 amino acids. Germline loops: CDR1 SGHRS, CDR2 YFSETQ. The CDR3 nucleotides read TGCGCCAGCAGCTTGATCGACAGTTTGAACACTGAAGCTTTCTTT. Protein sequence: CASSLIDSLNTEAFF.

Only a few counts were recorded for this clonotype. J is TRBJ2-7 and V is TRBV6-5, with D maybe TRBD2 (6 bases). The ends were cut back, 7 bases at V and 4 bases at J, with 17 bases in the middle. CDR3 length: 14 residues. Per the germline V gene, CDR1 is MNHEY and CDR2 is SVGAGI. CDR3 sequence reads: CASTPWRGFYEQYF. CDR3 bases: TGTGCCAGCACCCCCTGGCGGGGTTTTTACGAGCAGTACTTC.

The chain uses TRBV29-1 and TRBJ1-2; D not resolved. This CDR3 has 18 residues. Looked up from germline, CDR1 is SQVTM and CDR2 is ANQGSEA. V lost 0 bases, J lost 6 bases, and 26 bases lay in between. The CDR3 loop reads CSVEDRGTSSGGKDGYTF. CDR3 DNA: TGCAGCGTTGAAGATCGGGGAACGAGCTCTGGAGGTAAAGATGGCTACACCTTC.

This clonotype was seen a handful of times. This chain connects TRBV2 to TRBJ2-7; possibly TRBD1 for D (6 bases). V was shortened by 7 bases and J by 6 bases, with 19 bases between the two germline ends. The CDR3 spans 14 residues. In germline, CDR1 is SNHLY, CDR2 FYNNEI. The CDR3, as DNA: TGTGCCAGCAAAACTGGATGGACAGAGGGCGAGCAGTACTTC. Protein sequence: CASKTGWTEGEQYF.

This sequence joins TRBV9 and TRBJ1-1; D remains unclear. CDR1 and CDR2 from the germline V gene are SGDLS and YYNGEE. Between the trimmed V and J ends, which lost 5 bases and 3 bases, there was a span of 14 bases. CDR3 length: 14 residues. The CDR3 DNA reads as TGTGCCAGCAGGCCCCCTTCCAAGGACACTGAAGCTTTCTTT. Translated, it gives CASRPPSKDTEAFF.

This clonotype was picked up a small number of times. The chain employs TRBV20-1 and TRBJ2-7, with D possibly called TRBD1 or TRBD2 (6 bases each). The CDR3 is 16 amino acids. Trimming took off 4 bases at V and 0 bases at J, with 19 bases between the two ends. The germline V gene encodes CDR1 DFQATT and CDR2 SNEGSKA (reference sequence). The CDR3 is CSAIKGGGATSYEQYF. The DNA of the CDR3 is TGCAGTGCTATAAAAGGAGGGGGAGCGACCTCCTACGAGCAGTACTTC.

The chain uses TRBV12-5 and TRBJ1-1; D ambiguous. The V end lost 1 base, the J end lost 1 base, and 10 bases lay between the germline ends. Germline CDR1 reads LGHNT; CDR2 reads FRNRAP. The CDR3 covers 15 residues. This CDR3 is CASGLGNAWNTEAFF. In DNA, the CDR3 is TGTGCTAGTGGTTTGGGAAACGCGTGGAACACTGAAGCTTTCTTT.

This clonotype was seen many times. The chain couples TRBV4-3 to TRBJ2-5; 11 nucleotides align to TRBD2. The CDR3 sequence is 17 residues long. Germline lookup yields CDR1 LGHNA and CDR2 YSLEER. Unmatched junction bases numbered 15, after V lost 1 base and J lost 11 bases. The CDR3 here is CASSQAGGLAGRGAQYF. The CDR3 DNA reads TGCGCCAGCAGCCAAGCAGGAGGACTAGCGGGTCGAGGTGCTCAGTACTTC.

The chain is built from TRBV10-2 and TRBJ2-7, with 10 bases that match TRBD2. Germline lookup yields CDR1 WSHSY and CDR2 SAAADI. The CDR3 loop spans 16 amino acids. V was clipped by 4 bases and J by 5 bases; unmatched bases: 11. The CDR3 spells CASSAGLAGVYHEQYF. DNA for the CDR3: TGCGCCAGCAGTGCCGGGCTAGCGGGAGTCTACCACGAGCAGTACTTC.

The rearrangement uses TRBV15 and TRBJ2-3; no clear D gene. Germline lookup yields CDR1 LNHNV and CDR2 YYDKDF (reference sequence). V was cut by 1 base and J by 1 base, with 12 bases left in between. The CDR3 spans 16 residues. CDR3 in DNA: TGTGCCACCAGCAGAGTTGGGGTGGCTGGCACAGATACGCAGTATTTT. It specifies CATSRVGVAGTDTQYF.

This clonotype was observed many times. J is TRBJ1-5 and V is TRBV4-1; D is undetermined. This CDR3 has 13 amino acids. Germline V gives CDR1 MGHRA, CDR2 YSYEKL. V was pared by 0 bases and J by 7 bases, with 7 bases between. The CDR3 coding sequence is TGCGCCAGCAGCCAAGAAAGTGGCCAGCCCCAGCATTTT. Its protein product is CASSQESGQPQHF.

This clonotype was counted a few times. The chain recombines TRBV20-1 with TRBJ2-7; D possibly corresponds to TRBD1 (6 bases). Germline CDR1 reads DFQATT; CDR2 reads SNEGSKA (reference sequence). The CDR3 totals 15 residues. The V gene lost 1 base and the J gene lost 4 bases, with 17 bases spanning the gap. CDR3 sequence: CSARGAGVSFYEQYF. CDR3 DNA: TGCAGTGCTAGAGGCGCAGGGGTCTCCTTTTACGAGCAGTACTTC.

V and J are TRBV29-1 and TRBJ2-5; 8 nucleotides line up with TRBD1. V trimming: 2 bases; J trimming: 3 bases; junction bases outside the gene matches: 2. Germline lookup yields CDR1 SQVTM and CDR2 ANQGSEA. CDR3 length: 13 amino acids. DNA of the CDR3: TGCAGCGTTGAACAGGGGGCAAAAGAGACCCAGTACTTC. Residues: CSVEQGAKETQYF.

The chain joins TRBV7-6 to TRBJ1-2, with D unclear. The germline V gene encodes CDR1 SGHVS and CDR2 FNYEAQ. The V end lost 4 bases, the J end lost 6 bases, and 18 bases lay between the germline ends. The CDR3 extends over 15 amino acids. Here the CDR3 DNA reads TGTGCCAGCAGCTCTACGCCCGCGTGGACTGATGGCTACACCTTC. Translation gives CASSSTPAWTDGYTF.

The CDR3 region is CSVVWATGAVEQYF. The CDR3 DNA sequence: TGCAGCGTTGTGTGGGCGACAGGGGCAGTCGAGCAGTACTTC. The rearrangement joins TRBV29-1 to TRBJ2-7, with TRBD1 matching 8 bases. Germline CDR1 and CDR2: SQVTM and ANQGSEA. This CDR3 comprises 14 residues. J was trimmed by 6 bases and V by 4 bases; bases with no gene match: 11.

This chain connects TRBV6-2 or TRBV6-3 to TRBJ1-6; no definite D call. With 6 bases removed from V and 7 bases from J, the gap between germline ends came to 16 bases. Germline CDR1 reads MNHEY; CDR2 reads SVGEGT. This CDR3 region has 15 residues. CDR3 nucleotide sequence: TGTGCCAGCAGCCACGCCCGGGGAAGCAATTCACCCCTCCACTTT. It translates to CASSHARGSNSPLHF.

The sample holds a few counts of this clonotype. The rearrangement links TRBV25-1 to TRBJ1-2, with D perhaps TRBD1 (5 bases). CDR3 length: 12 amino acids. With 7 bases removed from V and 8 bases from J, the gap between germline ends came to 14 bases. Germline V CDR1 and CDR2: MGHDK, SYGVNS. CDR3 DNA: TGTGCCAGCACGGGGGATGAGGTCGGCTACACCTTC. Translating it yields CASTGDEVGYTF.

The chain combines TRBV4-3 with TRBJ2-2, with D possibly TRBD2 on 5 matching bases. The CDR3 covers 16 residues. Germline assignment: CDR1 LGHNA and CDR2 YSLEER. Trimming took off 0 bases at V and 6 bases at J, with 14 bases between the two ends. CDR3 region: CASSQDRASSAGELFF. The DNA of the CDR3 is TGCGCCAGCAGCCAAGATCGCGCTAGCTCGGCCGGGGAGCTGTTTTTT.